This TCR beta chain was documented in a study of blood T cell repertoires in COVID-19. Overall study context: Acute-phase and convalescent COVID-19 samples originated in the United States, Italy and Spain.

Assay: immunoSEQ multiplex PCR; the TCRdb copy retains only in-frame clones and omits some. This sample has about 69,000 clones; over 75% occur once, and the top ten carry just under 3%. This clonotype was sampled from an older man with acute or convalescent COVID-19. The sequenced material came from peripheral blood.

The CDR3 nucleotides read TGTGCCAGCAGCCGAGGGTGGCGGGGGGCTGGGGCCAACGTCCTGACTTTC. It encodes CASSRGWRGAGANVLTF. This chain connects TRBV5-6 to TRBJ2-6; TRBD2 matches 8 bases. The CDR3 is 17 amino acids. Germline V CDR1 and CDR2: SGHDT, YYEEEE. The ends lost 4 bases at V and 2 bases at J; junction bases unmatched: 8.